The rows below give T cell receptor beta chains drawn from one sample of a study of blood T cell repertoires in COVID-19. The data were produced by immunoSEQ multiplex PCR, yet TCRdb's version contains in-frame clones alone and is incomplete. Altogether fewer than 95,000 clones are present, roughly 70% being singletons, with the ten largest covering roughly 4%. What was sequenced was peripheral blood. The receptors come from a man aged 65 to 85 with COVID-19, enrolled during active disease. Both conserved end residues are part of each CDR3. D genes are given only for firm matches. The size field is filled for only some rows; it gives once, few, many or a size class.

D gene	clone size	V gene	J gene	CDR3 length	CDR3 DNA	CDR3 protein
NA	few	TRBV9	TRBJ2-7	14	TGTGCCAGCAGCGTCGACAGTCGGGGGTACGAGCAGTACTTC	CASSVDSRGYEQYF
TRBD2	NA	TRBV19	TRBJ2-7	17	TGTGCCAGTAGTCCCCAATTCGCTAGCGGGAGATTCTACGAGCAGTACTTC	CASSPQFASGRFYEQYF
TRBD2	NA	TRBV30	TRBJ2-2	16	TGTGCCTGGGGGGGACTAGCGGAGTTTATCACCGGGGAGCTGTTTTTT	CAWGGLAEFITGELFF
NA	NA	TRBV5-1	TRBJ1-1	16	TGCGCCAGCAGCTTATCCAGGGGATACCTGAACACTGAAGCTTTCTTT	CASSLSRGYLNTEAFF
TRBD1	NA	TRBV27	TRBJ2-1	15	TGTGCCAGCAGCCAACCGGGACAGGGTCGCCATGAGCAGTTCTTC	CASSQPGQGRHEQFF
TRBD2	few	TRBV3-1/TRBV3-2	TRBJ2-1	15	TGTGCCAGCAGCCAGTGGCTAGCGGACTACAATGAGCAGTTCTTC	CASSQWLADYNEQFF
TRBD2	NA	TRBV2	TRBJ2-2	15	TGTGCCAGCAGAGCGGGAGCTGGTCACACCGGGGAGCTGTTTTTT	CASRAGAGHTGELFF
TRBD2	NA	TRBV5-1	TRBJ2-2	16	TGCGCCAGCAGCATCATGACTAGCGGGAACACCGGGGAGCTGTTTTTT	CASSIMTSGNTGELFF
NA	few	TRBV12-5	TRBJ2-6	16	TGTGCTAGTGGGCTAGATCGAGGGCGTGGGGCCAACGTCCTGACTTTC	CASGLDRGRGANVLTF
NA	NA	TRBV7-3	TRBJ2-7	15	TGTGCCAGCAGCTCCTCCTTAGGAGGGATGGGTGAGCAGTACTTC	CASSSSLGGMGEQYF
TRBD2	NA	TRBV7-9	TRBJ2-5	10	TGTGCCAGCAGTTCCGGACTAGGGGACTTC	CASSSGLGDF
NA	NA	TRBV5-6	TRBJ2-7	12	TGTGCCAGCAGCTTTATAGACTACGAGCAGTACTTC	CASSFIDYEQYF
NA	NA	TRBV7-9	TRBJ2-7	13	TGTGCCAGCAGCTTCGATCGGAGAGGCGAGCAGTACTTC	CASSFDRRGEQYF
NA	NA	TRBV6-1	TRBJ1-5	14	TGTGCCAGCAGTGAACCGTATAGCAATCAGCCCCAGCATTTT	CASSEPYSNQPQHF
TRBD1	many	TRBV6-5	TRBJ1-1	15	TGTGCCAGCAGTTGGACAGGACGGTTGAACACTGAAGCTTTCTTT	CASSWTGRLNTEAFF
NA	NA	TRBV19	TRBJ1-6	18	TGTGCCAGTACCCTTTCCATGGGCCGCGGGGGAAATAATTCACCCCTCCACTTT	CASTLSMGRGGNNSPLHF
NA	few	TRBV28	TRBJ1-1	14	TGTGCCAGCAGTCGTACAGGGATGAACACTGAAGCTTTCTTT	CASSRTGMNTEAFF
TRBD2	NA	TRBV18	TRBJ2-3	16	TGTGCCAGCTCTCGCCGACTAGCGGGAGTCAGAGATACGCAGTATTTT	CASSRRLAGVRDTQYF